A selection of T cell receptor beta chains follows, all from one sample in a study of early T cells in non-severe SARS-CoV-2 infection. TCRdb re-called the 5' RACE reads with MiXCR, one entry per CDR3 protein. The sample holds under 45,000 distinct CDR3 sequences, 7.9% seen once. Sequenced material: whole blood, taken at baseline. The receptors come from an adult who was a healthcare worker with PCR-confirmed SARS-CoV-2 infection or an uninfected control (not recorded which). Both conserved end residues are part of each CDR3. A D gene is named only where the DNA matches it firmly. Clone sizes are given selectively: once, few, many, or a class where the clone is expanded.

V	size	J	D	CDR3	DNA
TRBV10-3	many	TRBJ2-5	NA	CAASASGGTREETQYF	TGTGCCGCCTCAGCGAGTGGAGGTACTAGAGAAGAGACCCAGTACTTC
TRBV4-3	NA	TRBJ2-7	NA	CASSQDGRGDEQYF	TGCGCCAGCAGCCAAGATGGCAGGGGGGACGAGCAGTACTTC
TRBV20-1	many	TRBJ2-5	NA	CSARDEKGPWETQYF	TGCAGTGCTAGAGATGAAAAGGGGCCCTGGGAGACCCAGTACTTC
TRBV12-3/TRBV12-4	few	TRBJ2-7	NA	CASSPRGGGYYEQYF	TGTGCCAGCAGTCCCCGGGGTGGGGGGTACTACGAGCAGTACTTC
TRBV20-1	NA	TRBJ2-1	TRBD2	CSASASGIYNEQFF	TGCAGTGCTAGCGCTAGCGGGATCTACAATGAGCAGTTCTTC
TRBV6-5	few	TRBJ2-7	TRBD1	CASSNLGQGAAYEQYF	TGTGCCAGCAGTAATTTGGGACAGGGGGCTGCCTACGAGCAGTACTTC
TRBV5-6	many	TRBJ1-2	NA	CASSEDRLYGYTF	TGTGCCAGCAGCGAGGACAGACTCTATGGCTACACCTTC
TRBV20-1	many	TRBJ1-5	NA	CSARAGDGFQPQHF	TGCAGTGCTAGAGCAGGGGACGGGTTTCAGCCCCAGCATTTT
TRBV18	NA	TRBJ2-6	TRBD2	CASSPRGGDHSGANVLTF	TGTGCCAGCTCACCACGGGGAGGGGACCACTCTGGGGCCAACGTCCTGACTTTC
TRBV12-3/TRBV12-4	many	TRBJ2-5	NA	CASSSGEQETQYF	TGTGCCAGCAGTTCAGGGGAGCAAGAGACCCAGTACTTC
TRBV11-2	few	TRBJ2-7	TRBD1	CASSLGTARVYEQYF	TGTGCCAGCAGCTTGGGGACAGCGAGAGTATACGAGCAGTACTTC
TRBV7-3	many	TRBJ2-2	TRBD2	CASSADPFLAGVNTGELFF	TGTGCCAGCAGCGCCGACCCTTTTCTAGCGGGGGTTAACACCGGGGAGCTGTTTTTT
TRBV11-2	many	TRBJ1-1	TRBD1	CASSWTGATEAFF	TGTGCCAGCAGCTGGACAGGGGCCACTGAAGCTTTCTTT
TRBV5-1	many	TRBJ2-3	TRBD2	CASSPGPRTGLATDTQYF	TGCGCCAGCAGCCCGGGCCCACGAACGGGACTAGCGACAGATACGCAGTATTTT
TRBV12-3/TRBV12-4	medium-sized	TRBJ1-2	NA	CASSTQTAYYGYTF	TGTGCCAGCAGTACTCAGACAGCTTACTATGGCTACACCTTC
TRBV7-2	NA	TRBJ1-1	NA	CASSLVSAGGTEAFF	TGTGCCAGCAGCTTAGTCTCTGCCGGGGGAACTGAAGCTTTCTTT
TRBV7-6	medium-sized	TRBJ2-7	NA	CASSAGIGYSYEQYF	TGTGCCAGCAGCGCCGGGATAGGTTACTCCTACGAGCAGTACTTC
TRBV19	few	TRBJ2-1	NA	CASSIGPLEGNEQFF	TGTGCCAGTAGTATAGGGCCCCTTGAGGGCAATGAGCAGTTCTTC
TRBV7-8	many	TRBJ2-1	NA	CASSAGLTLNDEQFF	TGTGCCAGCAGCGCGGGACTCACCCTTAATGATGAGCAGTTCTTC
TRBV5-1	NA	TRBJ2-2	TRBD1	CASTLDRPNTGELFF	TGCGCCAGCACTTTGGACAGGCCGAACACCGGGGAGCTGTTTTTT
TRBV10-1	many	TRBJ1-1	NA	CANQGGTEAFF	TGCGCCAATCAGGGTGGCACTGAAGCTTTCTTT
TRBV9	NA	TRBJ2-3	TRBD1	CASSVTGALSTDTQYF	TGTGCCAGCAGCGTGACAGGGGCCTTGAGCACAGATACGCAGTATTTT
TRBV3-1	many	TRBJ2-5	TRBD2	CASSQDGFSGVEETQYF	TGTGCCAGCAGCCAAGATGGGTTTAGCGGGGTGGAAGAGACCCAGTACTTC
TRBV7-9	few	TRBJ1-1	NA	CASRRTGLNTEAFF	TGTGCCAGCAGACGTACAGGGCTGAACACTGAAGCTTTCTTT
TRBV12-3/TRBV12-4	NA	TRBJ1-2	NA	CASSPAGGLQDGYTF	TGTGCCAGCAGCCCGGCTGGGGGGCTCCAGGACGGCTACACCTTC
TRBV4-3	few	TRBJ2-1	NA	CASSQAEYNEQFF	TGCGCCAGCAGCCAAGCCGAATACAATGAGCAGTTCTTC
TRBV7-9	NA	TRBJ2-5	NA	CASSVETQYF	TGTGCCAGCAGTGTAGAGACCCAGTACTTC
TRBV12-3/TRBV12-4	few	TRBJ1-5	NA	CASSWTINQPQHF	TGTGCCAGCAGCTGGACCATCAATCAGCCCCAGCATTTT
TRBV5-5	medium-sized	TRBJ2-1	TRBD1	CASSLGQGPNEQFF	TGCGCCAGCAGCTTGGGACAGGGCCCCAATGAGCAGTTCTTC
TRBV20-1	few	TRBJ2-2	NA	CSARSGGDTGELFF	TGCAGTGCTAGGTCCGGGGGAGACACCGGGGAGCTGTTTTTT
TRBV27	many	TRBJ2-7	TRBD1	CASSPTGRRNEQYF	TGTGCCAGCAGTCCGACAGGGAGAAGGAACGAGCAGTACTTC
TRBV12-3/TRBV12-4	many	TRBJ2-3	NA	CASSLPADTQYF	TGTGCCAGCAGTTTGCCTGCGGATACGCAGTATTTT
TRBV6-6	few	TRBJ2-7	NA	CASSYGVGAYEQYF	TGTGCCAGCAGTTACGGGGTAGGGGCCTACGAGCAGTACTTC
TRBV24-1	few	TRBJ2-1	NA	CATSSRPENEQFF	TGTGCCACCAGTTCGCGGCCCGAAAATGAGCAGTTCTTC
TRBV11-2	few	TRBJ2-5	NA	CASSPAETQYF	TGTGCCAGCAGTCCAGCCGAGACCCAGTACTTC
TRBV6-5	many	TRBJ1-3	NA	CASSYSTASGNTIYF	TGTGCCAGCAGTTACTCGACAGCATCTGGAAACACCATATATTTT
TRBV4-2	NA	TRBJ2-5	TRBD2	CASSQGGDSGGQETQYF	TGTGCCAGCAGCCAAGGGGGCGATAGCGGGGGCCAAGAGACCCAGTACTTC
TRBV12-3/TRBV12-4	many	TRBJ1-4	NA	CASRRAPVTNEKLFF	TGTGCCAGCAGGAGAGCCCCAGTAACTAATGAAAAACTGTTTTTT
TRBV5-1	NA	TRBJ1-2	NA	CASSLGDKGVYGYTF	TGCGCCAGCAGCTTGGGAGACAAGGGAGTTTACGGCTACACCTTC
TRBV5-5	many	TRBJ2-7	NA	CASSLVESSYEQYF	TGTGCCAGCAGCTTGGTTGAGAGCTCCTACGAGCAGTACTTC
TRBV20-1	few	TRBJ2-3	NA	CSASTLADTQYF	TGCAGTGCCTCCACCTTAGCAGATACGCAGTATTTT
TRBV11-2	few	TRBJ1-1	NA	CASSLLTGYTEAFF	TGTGCCAGCAGCTTACTTACGGGTTACACTGAAGCTTTCTTT
TRBV9	NA	TRBJ2-2	TRBD1	CASSYRQGVSTGELFF	TGTGCCAGCAGCTACCGACAGGGGGTCAGCACCGGGGAGCTGTTTTTT
TRBV7-9	many	TRBJ2-1	NA	CASSLIPGGTYNEQFF	TGTGCCAGCAGCTTAATCCCGGGGGGCACATACAATGAGCAGTTCTTC
TRBV12-3/TRBV12-4	NA	TRBJ2-7	NA	CASSSRQELVYEQYF	TGTGCCAGCAGCAGCCGACAGGAACTAGTCTACGAGCAGTACTTC
TRBV28	few	TRBJ2-1	NA	CASGLGGDDNEQFF	TGTGCCAGCGGACTCGGTGGGGACGACAATGAGCAGTTCTTC
TRBV11-2	many	TRBJ2-7	NA	CASSPQQNSYEQYF	TGTGCCAGCAGCCCGCAGCAAAACTCCTACGAGCAGTACTTC
TRBV12-3/TRBV12-4	few	TRBJ2-2	NA	CASSTDDTGELFF	TGTGCCAGCAGTACGGACGACACCGGGGAGCTGTTTTTT
TRBV2	many	TRBJ2-1	NA	CASSWTDYNEQFF	TGTGCCAGCAGTTGGACAGATTACAATGAGCAGTTCTTC
TRBV3-1	few	TRBJ1-5	TRBD1	CASSQAPGQHNQPQHF	TGTGCCAGCAGCCAAGCGCCGGGACAGCACAATCAGCCCCAGCATTTT
TRBV10-3	many	TRBJ1-1	NA	CAISEYQTAHTTSEAFF	TGTGCCATCAGTGAGTACCAAACAGCCCATACCACTTCTGAAGCTTTCTTT
TRBV7-2	many	TRBJ2-7	NA	CASSLNIRTIYYEQYF	TGTGCCAGCAGCTTAAATATCCGGACTATCTACTACGAGCAGTACTTC
TRBV7-6	NA	TRBJ1-6	TRBD1	CASSLVGTGIDSPLHF	TGTGCCAGCAGCTTAGTTGGGACAGGGATTGATTCACCCCTCCACTTT
TRBV25-1	many	TRBJ2-6	TRBD1	CASSAQGQGVSEGESGANVLTF	TGTGCCAGCAGTGCGCAGGGACAGGGTGTTTCTGAAGGAGAGTCTGGGGCCAACGTCCTGACTTTC
TRBV5-1	many	TRBJ2-2	TRBD1	CASSPGQGTGFAGELFF	TGCGCCAGCAGCCCTGGACAGGGGACCGGTTTCGCCGGGGAGCTGTTTTTT